The 16 T cell receptor beta chains presented below share a single source sample, sequenced in a study of shared clonotypes between healthy human individuals. The repertoire was sequenced with immunoSEQ multiplex PCR; TCRdb's copy has only in-frame clones and lacks some. Counted here are about 1.5 million clones, 95% to 99% occurring once; the ten biggest clones make up about 0.4%. The sequencing sample was made of naive CD4+ T cells sorted from blood. Subset reported: CD45RA+ positively selected. The receptors were gathered from a man aged 25 to 40 in good health.

This rearrangement joins TRBV6-4 to TRBJ2-1, with 10 nucleotides matching TRBD2. Germline V gives CDR1 MRHNA, CDR2 SNTAGT. Trimming at V came to 4 bases and at J to 4 bases, leaving 7 bases not matched to a gene. The CDR3 is 16 residues long. The CDR3 is CASSGSAGGPYNEQFF. The DNA for the CDR3 is TGTGCCAGCAGTGGCTCAGCGGGAGGGCCTTACAATGAGCAGTTCTTC.

This chain joins TRBV14 and TRBJ2-6; the D is unclear. This CDR3 region has 13 residues. Looked up from germline, CDR1 is SGHDN and CDR2 is FVKESK. Between the trimmed V and J ends, which lost 8 bases and 0 bases, there was a span of 5 bases. CDR3 in DNA: TGTGCCAGCCGCGACTCTGGGGCCAACGTCCTGACTTTC. Amino acids: CASRDSGANVLTF. Full variable domain (missing parts from reference TRBV14 and TRBJ2-6): EAGVTQFPSHSVIEKGQTVTLRCDPISGHDNLYWYRRVMGKEIKFLLHFVKESKQDESGMPNNRFLAERTGGTYSTLKVQPAELEDSGVYFCASRDSGANVLTFGAGSRLTVL.

The chain couples TRBV12-5 to TRBJ2-1; 8 bases map to TRBD2. CDR3 size: 18 residues. V shed 5 bases and J 2 bases; nucleotides not matched to a gene: 14. Germline CDR1 is LGHNT and CDR2 is FRNRAP. In nucleotides, the CDR3 is TGTGCTAGTGGTGCCGGTGTTCCGCGGGAGGCGACCTACAATGAGCAGTTCTTC. Amino acids: CASGAGVPREATYNEQFF.

The rearrangement joins TRBV20-1 to TRBJ2-1; the D is unclear. Deletions cut 1 base from V and 6 bases from J, with 4 bases between. The CDR3 covers 11 residues. The germline V gene encodes CDR1 DFQATT and CDR2 SNEGSKA (reference sequence). CDR3 protein: CSARVLNEQFF. CDR3 nucleotides: TGCAGTGCTAGAGTCCTCAATGAGCAGTTCTTC.

The genes are TRBV2 and TRBJ2-2; D gene unclear. V lost 6 bases and J 6 bases, leaving 8 bases between the germline ends. The CDR3 length is 12 residues. Germline V gives CDR1 SNHLY, CDR2 FYNNEI. In nucleotides, the CDR3 is TGTGCCAGCAGAACCATCCCCGGGGAGCTGTTTTTT. Protein sequence: CASRTIPGELFF.

The chain is built from TRBV14 and TRBJ1-5; D is undetermined. Looked up from germline, CDR1 is SGHDN and CDR2 is FVKESK. V dropped 0 bases and J dropped 7 bases, with 13 bases sitting between them. The CDR3 extends over 15 amino acids. The CDR3 coding sequence is TGTGCCAGCAGCCAAGATCCGGGATGCGGACAGCCCCAGCATTTT. Translating gives CASSQDPGCGQPQHF.

The chain employs TRBV27 and TRBJ2-7; tentatively, D is TRBD1 or TRBD2 (5 bases each). CDR3 length equals 13 residues. The ends were cut back, 9 bases at V and 0 bases at J, with 12 bases in the middle. In germline, CDR1 is MNHEY, CDR2 SMNVEV (reference sequence). The CDR3 region is CASWGIPSYEQYF. The CDR3 DNA reads as TGTGCCAGTTGGGGGATCCCCTCCTACGAGCAGTACTTC.

This chain links TRBV5-1 with TRBJ2-7; no definite D call. CDR3 length: 14 amino acids. V was clipped by 4 bases and J by 0 bases, with 11 bases between them. Looked up from germline, CDR1 is SGHRS and CDR2 is YFSETQ. CDR3 in DNA: TGCGCCAGCAGCACCCTAGGAAGCTCCTACGAGCAGTACTTC. Its protein is CASSTLGSSYEQYF.

The chain recombines TRBV27 with TRBJ2-7; D might be TRBD1 or TRBD2, each matching 5 bases. Trimming cost V 8 bases and J 0 bases, with 14 bases left between them. The CDR3 is 14 residues long. In germline, CDR1 is MNHEY, CDR2 SMNVEV (reference sequence). The CDR3: CASRLVGTSYEQYF. In nucleotides, the CDR3 is TGTGCCAGCCGCCTTGTCGGGACCTCCTACGAGCAGTACTTC.

The rearrangement links TRBV5-1 to TRBJ2-1, with TRBD2 matching over 14 bases. Unmatched junction bases numbered 11, after V lost 6 bases and J lost 3 bases. The CDR3 sequence is 18 residues long. CDR1 and CDR2 from the germline V gene are SGHRS and YFSETQ. The CDR3 loop is CASTSGTSGSGIYNEQFF. Written as DNA, the CDR3 is TGCGCCAGCACCTCCGGGACTAGCGGGAGTGGAATCTACAATGAGCAGTTCTTC.

This chain links TRBV25-1 with TRBJ2-1, with D possibly being TRBD1 or TRBD2 (5 bases each). Germline V CDR1 and CDR2: MGHDK, SYGVNS. The CDR3 has 17 amino acids. The V and J ends lost 4 bases and 3 bases respectively, with 19 bases between them. The CDR3 sequence: CASSVTRGSALYNEQFF. CDR3 DNA: TGTGCCAGCAGTGTCACTAGGGGCAGCGCACTCTACAATGAGCAGTTCTTC.

This clone was found once. This chain uses TRBV27 with TRBJ2-2, with D possibly being TRBD1 (5 bases). Germline CDR1 and CDR2: MNHEY and SMNVEV (reference sequence). The CDR3 extends over 19 amino acids. The ends were cut back, 7 bases at V and 2 bases at J, with 26 bases in the middle. The CDR3 spells CASITAGRGRQKNTGELFF. CDR3 coding DNA: TGTGCCAGCATTACGGCCGGTCGAGGAAGACAGAAAAACACCGGGGAGCTGTTTTTT.

This clone appeared a few times. One end of the junction varies from germline; a read error may be responsible. The chain combines TRBV7-7 with TRBJ2-1, with D hard to call. CDR1 and CDR2 from the germline V gene are SSHAT and FNYEAQ (reference sequence). The CDR3 covers 13 residues. In DNA, the CDR3 is TGTGCTAGCAGCTTAGCAACGTTCGGGGAGCAGTTCTTC. Translated, it gives CASSLATFGEQFF.

The chain employs TRBV2 and TRBJ2-1; D is uncertain. The V end was cut by 6 bases, the J end by 12 bases, with 12 bases between. The CDR3 totals 11 residues. Germline V gives CDR1 SNHLY, CDR2 FYNNEI. The CDR3 DNA reads TGTGCCAGCAGGGGGTTAGTAGGGCAGTTCTTC. This gives the protein CASRGLVGQFF. Combining the CDR3 with reference TRBV2 and TRBJ2-1 gives the whole variable domain EPEVTQTPSHQVTQMGQEVILRCVPISNHLYFYWYRQILGQKVEFLVSFYNNEISEKSEIFDDQFSVERPDGSNFTLKIRSTKLEDSAMYFCASRGLVGQFFGPGTRLTVL.

The chain joins TRBV11-2 to TRBJ2-7; 9 bases are shared with TRBD2. J gave up 2 bases and V 5 bases, and 10 bases lay outside the gene matches. Germline lookup yields CDR1 SGHAT and CDR2 FQNNGV. This CDR3 has 16 residues. CDR3 in DNA: TGTGCCAGCAGCGCAGGCGCTAGCGGGGTTACCTACGAGCAGTACTTC. It encodes CASSAGASGVTYEQYF.

This chain connects TRBV2 to TRBJ1-4, with D perhaps matching TRBD1 (6 bases). CDR3 length: 15 residues. Per germline, CDR1 SNHLY and CDR2 FYNNEI. Between the trimmed V and J ends, which lost 6 bases and 4 bases, there was a span of 15 bases. CDR3 amino acids: CASRLPGHSNEKLFF. The CDR3 nucleotides read TGTGCCAGCAGACTTCCGGGACATAGTAATGAAAAACTGTTTTTT.